This T cell receptor beta chain was sequenced for a study of blood T cell repertoires in COVID-19. Study information: Spain, Italy and the United States supplied samples that represented acute and convalescent COVID-19. Nucleic acid was either cDNA or gDNA, and it came from T cells, B-cell-depleted T cells, or PBMCs.

This CDR3 is 13 amino acids long. V was clipped by 7 bases and J by 7 bases; unmatched bases: 3. Per germline, CDR1 SGHTA and CDR2 FQGTGA. As handled by the study authors: Estimation of nucleated cell counts was performed using reference gene primer amplification. The data were produced by immunoSEQ multiplex PCR, yet TCRdb's version contains in-frame clones alone and is incomplete. The DNA was the basis for D and trimming; V, J and clone size are from that table. This table holds about 61,000 clones, 85% to 90% found once. The sequence came from a woman between 45 and 65 years old with active or convalescent COVID-19. The sequenced material came from peripheral blood. This chain joins TRBV7-3 and TRBJ2-2; TRBD2 matches at 10 bases. Here the CDR3 reads CASKTSGVGELFF. CDR3 nucleotides: TGTGCCAGCAAAACTAGCGGGGTCGGGGAGCTGTTTTTT.